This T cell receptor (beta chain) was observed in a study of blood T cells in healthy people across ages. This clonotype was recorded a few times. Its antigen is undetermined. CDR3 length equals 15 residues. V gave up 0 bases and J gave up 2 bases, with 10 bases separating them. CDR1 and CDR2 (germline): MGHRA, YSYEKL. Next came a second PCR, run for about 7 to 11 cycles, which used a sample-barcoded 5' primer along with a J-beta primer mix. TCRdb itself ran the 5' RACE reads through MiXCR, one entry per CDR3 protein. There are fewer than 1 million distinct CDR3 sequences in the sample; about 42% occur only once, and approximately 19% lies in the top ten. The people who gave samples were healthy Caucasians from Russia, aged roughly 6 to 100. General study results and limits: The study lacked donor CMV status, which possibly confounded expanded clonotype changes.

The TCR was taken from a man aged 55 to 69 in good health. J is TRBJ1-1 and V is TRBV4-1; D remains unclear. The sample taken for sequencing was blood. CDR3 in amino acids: CASSQDLVLNTEAFF. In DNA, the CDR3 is TGCGCCAGCAGCCAAGATCTGGTGCTAAACACTGAAGCTTTCTTT.